Listed below are T cell receptor beta chains from one sample, sequenced in a study of OX40 agonist ivuxolimab in advanced cancers. The assay was immunoSEQ multiplex PCR, and TCRdb's table has in-frame clones only and misses some. The sample comprises over 70,000 clones, about nine tenths of which are singletons, and roughly 0.56% rests with the top ten. The sample in question was CD4+ or CD8+ T cells sorted from blood, obtained in a trial of the OX40 agonist ivuxolimab. The receptors come from an adult with an advanced solid tumor such as melanoma, head and neck, liver or kidney cancer. The CDR3 runs from the conserved cysteine through the conserved F or W. Each record gives: clone size, CDR3 length, J gene, D gene, V gene, CDR3 protein, CDR3 DNA. D genes are given only for firm matches. Expanded clones get a size class; other rows say once, few or many, or leave the size out.

size: NA
length: 16
J: TRBJ1-2
D: TRBD1
V: TRBV7-9
CDR3: CASSLSGQGSNYGYTF
DNA: TGTGCCAGCAGCTTATCGGGACAGGGTTCTAACTATGGCTACACCTTC

size: NA
length: 14
J: TRBJ2-7
D: TRBD2
V: TRBV5-1
CDR3: CASSRGRGSYEQYF
DNA: TGCGCCAGCAGTCGAGGGAGGGGCTCCTACGAGCAGTACTTC

size: NA
length: 17
J: TRBJ1-3
D: NA
V: TRBV4-2
CDR3: CASSRISGPTSGNTIYF
DNA: TGTGCCAGCAGCCGCATTTCGGGCCCCACTTCTGGAAACACCATATATTTT

size: NA
length: 14
J: TRBJ1-2
D: NA
V: TRBV7-9
CDR3: CASSLGGQGYGYTF
DNA: TGTGCCAGCAGCTTAGGGGGGCAAGGCTATGGCTACACCTTC

size: few
length: 12
J: TRBJ2-5
D: NA
V: TRBV25-1
CDR3: CASGEKGETQYF
DNA: TGTGCCAGCGGCGAGAAGGGGGAGACCCAGTACTTC

size: NA
length: 12
J: TRBJ1-2
D: TRBD1
V: TRBV5-4
CDR3: CASSRDRKGYTF
DNA: TGTGCCAGCAGCCGGGACAGAAAAGGCTACACCTTC

size: NA
length: 15
J: TRBJ2-7
D: NA
V: TRBV5-1
CDR3: CASSLDGRGAYEQYF
DNA: TGCGCCAGCAGCTTGGACGGCAGGGGGGCCTACGAGCAGTACTTC

size: NA
length: 14
J: TRBJ1-2
D: TRBD1
V: TRBV5-4
CDR3: CASSFTGGARGYTF
DNA: TGTGCCAGCAGCTTTACAGGGGGCGCACGTGGCTACACCTTC

size: NA
length: 13
J: TRBJ1-1
D: NA
V: TRBV5-4
CDR3: CASSPRVNTEAFF
DNA: TGTGCCAGCAGCCCCAGGGTGAACACTGAAGCTTTCTTT

size: NA
length: 14
J: TRBJ2-1
D: NA
V: TRBV6-1
CDR3: CASTRSQFFNEQFF
DNA: TGTGCCAGCACTCGCTCACAGTTTTTCAATGAGCAGTTCTTC

size: NA
length: 14
J: TRBJ2-5
D: NA
V: TRBV5-6
CDR3: CASSLIGAGETQYF
DNA: TGTGCCAGCAGCTTGATCGGGGCCGGGGAGACCCAGTACTTC

size: NA
length: 14
J: TRBJ1-2
D: NA
V: TRBV5-4
CDR3: CASSIDSLGYGYTF
DNA: TGTGCCAGCAGCATCGACTCCCTGGGCTATGGCTACACCTTC

size: once
length: 15
J: TRBJ2-7
D: TRBD2
V: TRBV5-8
CDR3: CASSHSGGYSYEQYF
DNA: TGTGCCAGCAGCCATAGCGGGGGTTACTCCTACGAGCAGTACTTC